A single sample is the source of the 5 T cell receptor beta chains below, sequenced in a study of CD8+ T cells in alopecia areata. Treatment described: oral pan-JAK inhibitor, 5-10 mg twice daily. The authors extracted RNA and reverse transcribed it into cDNA as the sequencing template. Sequencing used immunoSEQ multiplex PCR; TCRdb keeps in-frame clones, though not all of them. This sample has roughly 220,000 clones, with approximately 72% found just once. This specimen consisted of CD4+ T cells sorted from blood, obtained between weeks 43 and 45, from a patient treated with tofacitinib. Receptor source: a human donor with alopecia areata.

The chain uses TRBV4-3 and TRBJ1-5; D is ambiguous. The length of the CDR3 is 13 residues. Germline V CDR1 and CDR2: LGHNA, YSLEER. Trimming pared 4 bases from V and 7 bases from J, leaving 11 bases between. The CDR3, as DNA: TGCGCCAGCAGCCTGGTCCTCGGCCAGCCCCAGCATTTT. It translates to CASSLVLGQPQHF.

This chain's CDR3 is CASSTQGYEQYF. The CDR3 region has the DNA TGTGCCAGCAGTACGCAGGGGTACGAGCAGTACTTC. The chain joins TRBV5-6 to TRBJ2-7; tentative D call: TRBD1 (6 bases). There are 12 residues in the CDR3. Germline V lookup: CDR1 SGHDT, CDR2 YYEEEE. V lost 5 bases, J lost 4 bases, and 10 bases lay in between.

This sequence joins TRBV30 and TRBJ1-5, with 8 bases lining up with TRBD1. CDR3 length equals 14 residues. Germline CDR1 is GTSNPN and CDR2 is SVGIG (reference sequence). With V trimmed by 5 bases and J by 2 bases, 5 bases remained unmatched. In DNA, the CDR3 is TGTGCCTGGGGACAGGGTGTGGGCAATCAGCCCCAGCATTTT. It encodes CAWGQGVGNQPQHF. The full variable domain, rest sourced from reference TRBV30 and TRBJ1-5, is SQTIHQWPATLVQPVGSPLSLECTVEGTSNPNLYWYRQAAGRGLQLLFYSVGIGQISSEVPQNLSASRPQDRQFILSSKKLLLSDSGFYLCAWGQGVGNQPQHFGDGTRLSIL.

A single count supports this clone. V gene TRBV5-1 combines with J gene TRBJ1-6; possible D gene TRBD1, 5 bases. V gave up 7 bases and J gave up 7 bases, with 12 bases separating them. The CDR3 extends over 13 amino acids. Germline-derived CDR1 and CDR2 are SGHRS and YFSETQ. The chain's CDR3 is CASGSGGNSPLHF. The DNA for the CDR3 is TGCGCCAGCGGGTCGGGGGGGAATTCACCCCTCCACTTT. Supplemented by reference TRBV5-1 and TRBJ1-6, the full variable domain reads KAGVTQTPRYLIKTRGQQVTLSCSPISGHRSVSWYQQTPGQGLQFLFEYFSETQRNKGNFPGRFSGRQFSNSRSEMNVSTLELGDSALYLCASGSGGNSPLHFGNGTRLTVT.

V usage is TRBV5-1 and J usage is TRBJ2-7; 12 bases fit TRBD2. Germline CDR1 is SGHRS and CDR2 is YFSETQ. CDR3 length: 17 amino acids. V was pared by 2 bases and J by 2 bases, with 8 bases of the junction left unmatched. The CDR3 is CASSLGFGLAGTYEQYF. The CDR3 nucleotides read TGCGCCAGCAGCTTAGGATTCGGACTAGCGGGGACCTACGAGCAGTACTTC.